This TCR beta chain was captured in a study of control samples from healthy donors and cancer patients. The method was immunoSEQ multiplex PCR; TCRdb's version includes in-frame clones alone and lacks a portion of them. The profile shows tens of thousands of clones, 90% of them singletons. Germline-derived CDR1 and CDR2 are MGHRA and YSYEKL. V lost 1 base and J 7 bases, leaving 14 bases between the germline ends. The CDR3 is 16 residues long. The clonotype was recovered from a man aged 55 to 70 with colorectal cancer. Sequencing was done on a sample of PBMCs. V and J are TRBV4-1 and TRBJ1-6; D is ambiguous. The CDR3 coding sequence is TGCGCCAGCAGCCAAGGGGCCCAGCGGTGGAATTCACCCCTCCACTTT. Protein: CASSQGAQRWNSPLHF.